This TCR beta chain was sequenced for a study of CD8+CD57+ T cells in acquired aplastic anemia. Germline CDR1 and CDR2: MNHEY and SVGAGI. Trimming took 4 bases from V and 8 from J; bases not matched to a gene: 6. This CDR3 region has 14 residues. In this sample, this clonotype turned up many times. Genomic DNA, the template, was used for profiling of the TCR beta VDJ and CDR3. TCRdb reanalysed the reads using MiXCR and keeps one entry per CDR3 protein. This sample has 210,000 or so distinct CDR3 sequences; under 55% occur once, and the top ten carry just under 20%. Sequencing involved patients with CD8+CD57+ cell expansion previously shown by flow cytometry.

Sequencing input: sorted CD4+, CD8+, or CD8+CD57+ T cells (not recorded which) from PBMCs. The chain links TRBV6-5 to TRBJ1-4, with TRBD1 matching 8 bases. This sequence was found in a human donor with aplastic anemia. For the CDR3, the DNA is TGTGCCAGCAGTTCGGACAGGGCAGGAGAAAAACTGTTTTTT. This gives the protein CASSSDRAGEKLFF.